This TCR beta chain was recorded in a study of neurological immune-mediated disorders. Findings and limits, study-wide: Whereas HTLV-1-associated myelopathy showed the most TCR clonal expansion, multiple sclerosis showed the least, with levels below those of healthy controls. The absence of shared CDR3 amino acid sequences among expanded clones across subjects suggests private repertoires in all groups.

cDNA synthesis was performed by 5'RACE with 10-nucleotide random UMIs. TCRdb analysed the 5' RACE reads with MiXCR anew, one entry per CDR3 protein. The sample yields around 61,000 distinct CDR3 sequences, about 5.2% seen once. The V gene's germline CDR1 is SGHRS and CDR2 YFSETQ. CDR3 length equals 15 residues. The V gene end was trimmed by 5 bases and the J gene end by 5 bases; junction bases not matched to a gene: 7. This clonotype was detected many times. What it binds is unknown. The unsorted libraries were produced from 2 million PBMCs held at -80 C. The specimen was PBMCs. The sequence derives from a human donor with multiple sclerosis. The donor label of this sample is uncertain. The gene calls are TRBV5-1 and TRBJ2-3; 11 bases match TRBD2. In DNA, the CDR3 is TGCGCCAGCAGGGAACTAGCGGGAGATAAAGATACGCAGTATTTT. Its translation: CASRELAGDKDTQYF.